Shown below are 7 T cell receptor beta chains from a single sample sequenced in a study of CD8+ T cells in alopecia areata. TCR sequencing used cDNA made by reverse transcription of extracted RNA. The repertoire was sequenced with immunoSEQ multiplex PCR; TCRdb's copy has only in-frame clones and lacks some. Here the sample spans about 160,000 clones, around 86% being singletons. Specimen: CD8+ T cells sorted from blood, collected at week 0. Receptor source: a human donor with alopecia areata.

J is TRBJ2-7 and V is TRBV29-1; D is unclear. The CDR3 contains 13 residues. Germline V lookup: CDR1 SQVTM, CDR2 ANQGSEA. V lost 2 bases and J 7 bases, leaving 15 bases between the germline ends. The CDR3 nucleotides read TGCAGCGTTGAAAGGACGGGCTCGTTGGAGCAGTACTTC. Amino acid sequence: CSVERTGSLEQYF.

This clone was seen just once. V gene TRBV29-1 combines with J gene TRBJ2-3, with 10 positions matching TRBD2. Germline V gene lookup returns CDR1 SQVTM and CDR2 ANQGSEA. This CDR3 contains 14 residues. V gave up 2 bases and J gave up 4 bases; unmatched junction bases: 3. The CDR3 coding sequence is TGCAGCGTTGAACTAGCGGGGGATGCAGATACGCAGTATTTT. This sequence encodes CSVELAGDADTQYF.

This chain links TRBV5-4 with TRBJ2-7; D possibly corresponds to TRBD1 (6 bases). The CDR3 is made up of 13 amino acids. V lost 5 bases to trimming and J lost 1 base, with 10 bases between them. Germline lookup yields CDR1 SGHNT and CDR2 YYREEE (reference sequence). CDR3 coding DNA: TGTGCCAGCAGTGACAGGTGGTCCTACGAGCAGTACTTC. Residues: CASSDRWSYEQYF.

The chain is built from TRBV7-9 and TRBJ2-5; D is unclear. Germline V CDR1 and CDR2: SEHNR, FQNEAQ (reference sequence). This CDR3 region has 13 residues. V lost 5 bases, J lost 5 bases, and 12 bases lay in between. The CDR3 protein is CASSQLPRETQYF. CDR3 nucleotide sequence: TGTGCCAGCAGCCAATTGCCGAGGGAGACCCAGTACTTC.

The chain couples TRBV5-1 to TRBJ2-7; unclear D gene. Germline assignment: CDR1 SGHRS and CDR2 YFSETQ. V dropped 2 bases and J dropped 6 bases, with 9 bases sitting between them. The CDR3 length is 12 residues. The CDR3 bases are TGCGCCAGCAGCTTTATAGTAGGCGAGCAGTACTTC. Translation gives CASSFIVGEQYF.

This clone was recorded once. This chain uses TRBV9 with TRBJ1-2, with D possibly matching TRBD1 (5 bases). From germline, CDR1 is SGDLS and CDR2 YYNGEE. The CDR3 sequence is 16 residues long. V dropped 3 bases and J dropped 3 bases, with 18 bases sitting between them. CDR3 amino acids: CASSAPVGGPDYGYTF. The CDR3 DNA is TGTGCCAGCAGCGCGCCGGTTGGGGGTCCTGACTATGGCTACACCTTC.

The chain links TRBV30 to TRBJ2-1; 9 nucleotides agree with TRBD2. Per the germline V gene, CDR1 is GTSNPN and CDR2 is SVGIG (reference sequence). This CDR3 has 13 residues. Trimming at V came to 0 bases and at J to 7 bases, leaving 1 base not matched to a gene. DNA for the CDR3: TGTGCCTGGAGTGTAAGCGGGAGGAATGAGCAGTTCTTC. It translates to CAWSVSGRNEQFF.